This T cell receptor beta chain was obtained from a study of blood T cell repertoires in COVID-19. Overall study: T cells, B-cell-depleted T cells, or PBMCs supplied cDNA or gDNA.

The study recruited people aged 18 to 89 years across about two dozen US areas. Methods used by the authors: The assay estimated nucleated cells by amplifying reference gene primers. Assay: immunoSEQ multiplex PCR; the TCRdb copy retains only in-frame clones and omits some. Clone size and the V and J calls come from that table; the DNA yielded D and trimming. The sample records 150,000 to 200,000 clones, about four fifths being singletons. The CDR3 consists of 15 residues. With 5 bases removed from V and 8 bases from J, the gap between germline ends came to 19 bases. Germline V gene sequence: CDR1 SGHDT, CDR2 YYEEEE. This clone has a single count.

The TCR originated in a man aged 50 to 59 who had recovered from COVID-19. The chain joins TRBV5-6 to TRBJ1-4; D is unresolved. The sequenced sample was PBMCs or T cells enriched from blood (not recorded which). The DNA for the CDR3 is TGTGCCAGCAGGCTTGATGGGGAGCCAAGGGAAAAACTGTTTTTT. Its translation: CASRLDGEPREKLFF.